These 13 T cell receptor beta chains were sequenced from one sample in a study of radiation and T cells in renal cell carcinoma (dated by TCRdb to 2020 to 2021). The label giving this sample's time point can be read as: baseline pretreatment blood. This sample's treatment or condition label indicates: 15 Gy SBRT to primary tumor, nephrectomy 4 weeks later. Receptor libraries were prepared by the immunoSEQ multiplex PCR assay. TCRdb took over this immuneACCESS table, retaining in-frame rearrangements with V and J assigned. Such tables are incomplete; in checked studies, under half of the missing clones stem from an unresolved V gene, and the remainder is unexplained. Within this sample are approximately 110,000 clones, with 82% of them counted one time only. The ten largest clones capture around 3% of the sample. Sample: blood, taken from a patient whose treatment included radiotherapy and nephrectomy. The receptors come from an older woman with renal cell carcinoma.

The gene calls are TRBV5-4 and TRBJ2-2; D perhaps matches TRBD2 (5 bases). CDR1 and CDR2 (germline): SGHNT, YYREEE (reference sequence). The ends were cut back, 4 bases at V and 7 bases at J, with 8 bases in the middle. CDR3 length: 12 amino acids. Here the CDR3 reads CASSLGDGELFF. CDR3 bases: TGTGCCAGCAGCCTCGGGGACGGGGAGCTGTTTTTT.

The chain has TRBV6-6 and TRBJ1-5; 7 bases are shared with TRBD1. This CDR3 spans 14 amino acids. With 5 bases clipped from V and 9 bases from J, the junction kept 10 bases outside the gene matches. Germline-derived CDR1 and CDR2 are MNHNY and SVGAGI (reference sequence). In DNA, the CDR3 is TGTGCCAGCAGTGGGCAGGGGGAAACGGGGCCCCAGCATTTT. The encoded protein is CASSGQGETGPQHF.

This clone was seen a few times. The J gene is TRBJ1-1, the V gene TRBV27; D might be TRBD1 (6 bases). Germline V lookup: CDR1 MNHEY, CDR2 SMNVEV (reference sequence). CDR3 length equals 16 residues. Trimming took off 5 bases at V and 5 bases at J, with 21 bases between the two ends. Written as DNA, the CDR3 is TGTGCCAGCAGTCTTCGACTTACAAGGGGGGGAACTGAAGCTTTCTTT. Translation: CASSLRLTRGGTEAFF.

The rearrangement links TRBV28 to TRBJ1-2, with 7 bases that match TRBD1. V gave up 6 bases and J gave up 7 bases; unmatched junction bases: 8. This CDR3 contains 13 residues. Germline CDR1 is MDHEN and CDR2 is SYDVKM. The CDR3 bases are TGTGCCAGCAGATCGGAAGGGGGCACTGGCTACACCTTC. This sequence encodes CASRSEGGTGYTF.

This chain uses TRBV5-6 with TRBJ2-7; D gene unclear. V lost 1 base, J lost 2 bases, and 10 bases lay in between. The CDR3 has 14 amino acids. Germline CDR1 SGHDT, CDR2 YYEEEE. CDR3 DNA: TGTGCCAGCAGCTTGTGGGGTGGAACCTACGAGCAGTACTTC. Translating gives CASSLWGGTYEQYF.

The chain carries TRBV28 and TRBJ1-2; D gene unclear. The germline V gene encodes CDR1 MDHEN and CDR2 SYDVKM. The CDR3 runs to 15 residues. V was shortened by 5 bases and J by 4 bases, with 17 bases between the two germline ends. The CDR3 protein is CASSVTLRTFYGYTF. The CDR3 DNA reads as TGTGCCAGCAGTGTCACTTTGCGGACCTTCTATGGCTACACCTTC.

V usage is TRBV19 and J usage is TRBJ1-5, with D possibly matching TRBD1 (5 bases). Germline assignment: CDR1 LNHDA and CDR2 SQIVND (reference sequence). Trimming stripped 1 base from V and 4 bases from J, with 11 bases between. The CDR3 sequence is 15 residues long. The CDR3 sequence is CASSIVPGTNQPQHF. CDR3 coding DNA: TGTGCCAGTAGTATAGTCCCCGGGACGAATCAGCCCCAGCATTTT.

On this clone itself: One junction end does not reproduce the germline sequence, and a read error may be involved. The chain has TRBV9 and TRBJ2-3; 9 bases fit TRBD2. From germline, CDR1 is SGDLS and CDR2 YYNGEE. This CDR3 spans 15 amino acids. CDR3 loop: CASSVGGTSRDTQYF. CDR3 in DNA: TGTGCCAGCAGCGTAGGTGGGACTAGCAGAGATACGCAGTATTTT. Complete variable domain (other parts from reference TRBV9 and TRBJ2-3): DSGVTQTPKHLITATGQRVTLRCSPRSGDLSVYWYQQSLDQGLQFLIQYYNGEERAKGNILERFSAQQFPDLHSELNLSSLELGDSALYFCASSVGGTSRDTQYFGPGTRLTVL.

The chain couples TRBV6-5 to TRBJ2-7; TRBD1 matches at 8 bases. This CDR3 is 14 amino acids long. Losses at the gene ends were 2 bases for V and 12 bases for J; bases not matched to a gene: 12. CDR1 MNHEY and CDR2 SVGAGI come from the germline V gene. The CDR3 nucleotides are TGTGCCAGCAGTTACACAGACAGGGGTCAGCAGTGGTACTTC. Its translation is CASSYTDRGQQWYF.

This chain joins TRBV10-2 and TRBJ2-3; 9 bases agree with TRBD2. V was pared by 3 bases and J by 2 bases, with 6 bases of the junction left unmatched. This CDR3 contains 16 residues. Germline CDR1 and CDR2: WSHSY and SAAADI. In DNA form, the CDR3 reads TGCGCCAGCAGTGAAGGAAGCGGGGGGTACACAGATACGCAGTATTTT. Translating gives CASSEGSGGYTDTQYF.

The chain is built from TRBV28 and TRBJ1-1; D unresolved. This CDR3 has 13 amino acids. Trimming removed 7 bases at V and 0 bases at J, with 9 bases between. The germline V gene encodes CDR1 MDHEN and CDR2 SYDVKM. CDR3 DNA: TGTGCCAGCACCGACACCATGAACACTGAAGCTTTCTTT. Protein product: CASTDTMNTEAFF. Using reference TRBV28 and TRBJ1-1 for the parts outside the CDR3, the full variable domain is DVKVTQSSRYLVKRTGEKVFLECVQDMDHENMFWYRQDPGLGLRLIYFSYDVKMKEKGDIPEGYSVSREKKERFSLILESASTNQTSMYLCASTDTMNTEAFFGQGTRLTVV.

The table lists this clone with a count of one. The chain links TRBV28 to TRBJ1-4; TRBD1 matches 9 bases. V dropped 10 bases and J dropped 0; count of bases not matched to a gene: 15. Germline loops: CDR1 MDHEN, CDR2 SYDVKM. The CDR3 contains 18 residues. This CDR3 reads CATAPGQGQTATNEKLFF. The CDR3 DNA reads TGTGCCACTGCCCCGGGACAGGGCCAAACAGCAACTAATGAAAAACTGTTTTTT.

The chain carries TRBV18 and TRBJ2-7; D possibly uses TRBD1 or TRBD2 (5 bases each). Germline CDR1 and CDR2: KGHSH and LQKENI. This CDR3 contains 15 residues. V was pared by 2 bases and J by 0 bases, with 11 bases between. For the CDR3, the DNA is TGTGCCAGCTCACCAGGGACGGTCAGCTCCTACGAGCAGTACTTC. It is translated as CASSPGTVSSYEQYF.